A single sample is the source of the 25 T cell receptor beta chains below, sequenced in a study of blood T cell repertoires in COVID-19. The repertoire was sequenced with immunoSEQ multiplex PCR; TCRdb's copy has only in-frame clones and lacks some. The table has fewer than 200,000 clones, 87% seen once. What was sequenced was peripheral blood. These receptors originate from a woman in her 50s with acute or convalescent COVID-19.

This chain joins TRBV5-8 and TRBJ2-1; 7 bases line up with TRBD2. This CDR3 is 14 amino acids long. CDR1 SGHTS and CDR2 YDEGEE come from the germline V gene. The J segment lost 4 bases and the V segment lost 1 base, leaving 2 bases of the junction unmatched. CDR3 loop: CASSLRGGYNEQFF. CDR3 DNA sequence: TGTGCCAGCAGCTTGAGGGGAGGGTACAATGAGCAGTTCTTC.

This chain uses TRBV7-2 with TRBJ2-7, with D maybe TRBD1 (6 bases). The germline V gene encodes CDR1 SGHTA and CDR2 FQGNSA. Between the trimmed V and J ends, which lost 1 base and 2 bases, there was a span of 24 bases. CDR3 length: 19 amino acids. CDR3 sequence reads: CASSLGRARQRGSPYEQYF. CDR3 DNA sequence: TGTGCCAGCAGCTTAGGGAGAGCCCGACAGAGGGGGAGTCCCTACGAGCAGTACTTC.

The J gene is TRBJ1-6, the V gene TRBV5-6, with TRBD1 matching over 7 bases. The CDR3 extends over 14 amino acids. The germline V gene encodes CDR1 SGHDT and CDR2 YYEEEE. With 4 bases clipped from V and 9 bases from J, the junction kept 7 bases outside the gene matches. The CDR3 bases are TGTGCCAGCAGCGCTGACAGGGCAATTTCACCCCTCCACTTT. Encoded protein: CASSADRAISPLHF.

This chain uses TRBV6-2 or TRBV6-3 with TRBJ2-1; 11 bases agree with TRBD1. The CDR3 totals 14 residues. The trim removed 5 bases at V and 4 bases at J, leaving 1 base unmatched. From germline, CDR1 is MNHEY and CDR2 SVGEGT. Here the CDR3 DNA reads TGTGCCAGCAGTGGACAGGGGGCTTACAATGAGCAGTTCTTC. It translates to CASSGQGAYNEQFF.

Written as DNA, the CDR3 is TGCGCCAGCAGCTCTAACCAGGGGAATGAGCAGTTCTTC. The encoded protein is CASSSNQGNEQFF. The V gene is TRBV5-1, the J gene TRBJ2-1; D is possibly TRBD1 (6 bases). CDR3 length equals 13 residues. Trimming shortened V by 3 bases and J by 7 bases, and 11 bases separated the two germline ends. Germline V lookup: CDR1 SGHRS, CDR2 YFSETQ.

This clone came up once. This chain uses TRBV21-1 with TRBJ2-7; the D call of TRBD1 is as the table states it, not checked on the DNA. TRBV21-1 is described as a pseudogene. The CDR3 is made up of 20 amino acids. The DNA of the CDR3 is TGTGCCAGCAGCAGAAAAACGGACAGGGGCCAAACTAGGGCGGCCTACGAGCAGTACTTC. It yields the protein CASSRKTDRGQTRAAYEQYF.

This clone occurred once. The rearrangement joins TRBV2 to TRBJ1-3; unclear D gene. Trimming cost V 4 bases and J 2 bases, with 15 bases left between them. The V gene's germline CDR1 is SNHLY and CDR2 FYNNEI. The CDR3 spans 16 residues. The CDR3 DNA sequence: TGTGCCAGCAGTGTATTGGAACAGTCGGCTGGAAACACCATATATTTT. This codes for CASSVLEQSAGNTIYF.

The chain links TRBV7-2 to TRBJ2-1; D remains unclear. The V end was cut by 1 base, the J end by 4 bases, with 11 bases between. This CDR3 is 15 amino acids long. CDR1 SGHTA and CDR2 FQGNSA come from the germline V gene. The CDR3 sequence is CASSLVSGLYNEQFF. The DNA of the CDR3 is TGTGCCAGCAGCTTAGTCTCGGGTTTGTACAATGAGCAGTTCTTC.

The chain uses TRBV2 and TRBJ2-7; perhaps TRBD2 as D (5 bases). The CDR3 is 14 residues long. Trimming shortened V by 1 base and J by 9 bases, and 16 bases separated the two germline ends. Per the germline V gene, CDR1 is SNHLY and CDR2 is FYNNEI. In nucleotides, the CDR3 is TGTGCCAGCAGTGAAGGAATCGGGATTTGGGGGCAGTACTTC. Its translation: CASSEGIGIWGQYF.

This clone was observed once. The CDR3 coding sequence is TGTGCCAGCAGCAGTGAGGGGGCAAATAATTCACCCCTCCACTTT. Translation: CASSSEGANNSPLHF. The V and J genes are TRBV11-2 and TRBJ1-6; 7 positions match TRBD1. Per the germline V gene, CDR1 is SGHAT and CDR2 is FQNNGV. V gave up 5 bases and J gave up 5 bases; unmatched junction bases: 6. There are 15 residues in the CDR3.

The CDR3 here is CAWSHGGYNEQFF. The CDR3 DNA reads as TGTGCCTGGAGTCACGGGGGATACAATGAGCAGTTCTTC. The genes are TRBV30 and TRBJ2-1, with D perhaps TRBD2 (6 bases). The CDR3 covers 13 residues. V was trimmed by 2 bases and J by 4 bases, leaving 9 bases between them. Germline loops: CDR1 GTSNPN, CDR2 SVGIG (reference sequence). Variable domain in full (rest from reference TRBV30 and TRBJ2-1): SQTIHQWPATLVQPVGSPLSLECTVEGTSNPNLYWYRQAAGRGLQLLFYSVGIGQISSEVPQNLSASRPQDRQFILSSKKLLLSDSGFYLCAWSHGGYNEQFFGPGTRLTVL.

This sequence joins TRBV3-1 (or the pseudogene TRBV3-2) and TRBJ2-7; a possible D gene is TRBD1 (5 bases). This CDR3 contains 16 residues. The V end lost 0 bases, the J end lost 3 bases, and 15 bases lay between the germline ends. Germline V CDR1 and CDR2: LGHDT, YNNKEL (reference sequence). The CDR3 protein is CASSQDAATEFYEQYF. CDR3 DNA: TGTGCCAGCAGCCAAGATGCTGCGACAGAGTTCTACGAGCAGTACTTC.

This chain's CDR3 is CASTSPGQGDYGYTF. The CDR3, as DNA: TGTGCCAGCACAAGCCCGGGACAGGGGGACTATGGCTACACCTTC. The chain uses TRBV25-1 and TRBJ1-2; 11 bases are a match to TRBD1. The V segment lost 7 bases and the J segment 3 bases; nucleotides outside the gene matches: 7. CDR1 and CDR2 from the germline V gene are MGHDK and SYGVNS. The CDR3 is 15 residues long.

This clone was detected once. The gene calls are TRBV6-2 or TRBV6-3 and TRBJ2-2, with TRBD2 matching over 8 bases. The CDR3 extends over 15 amino acids. CDR1 and CDR2 (germline): MNHEY, SVGEGT. V trimming: 5 bases; J trimming: 3 bases; junction bases outside the gene matches: 5. The CDR3 protein is CASSLAGGHTGELFF. CDR3 bases: TGTGCCAGCAGTCTCGCGGGGGGTCACACCGGGGAGCTGTTTTTT.

The J gene is TRBJ2-7, the V gene TRBV6-5; D is perhaps TRBD2 (5 bases). CDR1 and CDR2 (germline): MNHEY, SVGAGI. This CDR3 region has 16 residues. The V and J ends lost 4 bases and 0 bases respectively, with 16 bases between them. The CDR3 region is CASSFTAEASSYEQYF. The CDR3 nucleotides are TGTGCCAGCAGTTTTACCGCGGAGGCAAGCTCCTACGAGCAGTACTTC.

The chain combines TRBV6-5 with TRBJ1-5; 9 nucleotides agree with TRBD1. The CDR3 runs 14 residues. The germline V gene encodes CDR1 MNHEY and CDR2 SVGAGI. J gave up 6 bases and V 7 bases, and 7 bases lay outside the gene matches. The CDR3 DNA is TGTGCCAGCATACCGGGACAGGGACCTCAGCCCCAGCATTTT. It translates to CASIPGQGPQPQHF.

The chain carries TRBV3-1 (or the pseudogene TRBV3-2) and TRBJ1-2; TRBD1 matches 8 bases. The CDR3 runs 16 residues. Unmatched junction bases numbered 7, after V lost 3 bases and J lost 1 base. The V gene's germline CDR1 is LGHDT and CDR2 YNNKEL (reference sequence). The CDR3 region is CASSHPGQEINYGYTF. The CDR3, as DNA: TGTGCCAGCAGCCACCCGGGACAGGAGATTAACTATGGCTACACCTTC.

V usage is TRBV11-2 and J usage is TRBJ2-5; 11 bases agree with TRBD2. Germline V gene sequence: CDR1 SGHAT, CDR2 FQNNGV. This CDR3 has 12 residues. V gave up 5 bases and J gave up 7 bases; unmatched junction bases: 0. CDR3 bases: TGTGCCAGCAGCGGACTAGCGGGGACCCAGTACTTC. This sequence encodes CASSGLAGTQYF.

The chain joins TRBV5-6 to TRBJ1-5, with D hard to call. CDR1 is SGHDT and CDR2 is YYEEEE in the germline V gene. Between the trimmed V and J ends, which lost 2 bases and 4 bases, there was a span of 10 bases. CDR3 length equals 14 residues. CDR3: CASSFGGLNQPQHF. The DNA for the CDR3 is TGTGCCAGCAGCTTTGGAGGGCTTAATCAGCCCCAGCATTTT.

This chain joins TRBV6-5 and TRBJ1-1, with TRBD1 matching over 7 bases. The CDR3 totals 14 residues. Germline-derived CDR1 and CDR2 are MNHEY and SVGAGI. V gave up 6 bases and J gave up 4 bases; unmatched junction bases: 8. CDR3 residues: CASRRQGRSTEAFF. CDR3 DNA: TGTGCCAGCAGGCGACAGGGAAGGAGCACTGAAGCTTTCTTT.

The chain has TRBV15 and TRBJ2-3; TRBD2 aligns across 12 bases. CDR1 and CDR2 (germline): LNHNV, YYDKDF (reference sequence). This CDR3 spans 17 amino acids. Trimming took 5 bases from V and 7 from J; bases not matched to a gene: 13. CDR3 in DNA: TGTGCCACCAGCCCTCAAGGAGGACTAGCGGGAAAGTATACGCAGTATTTT. As protein: CATSPQGGLAGKYTQYF.

The chain is built from TRBV10-2 and TRBJ1-6; the match to TRBD1 covers 9 bases. Germline V gene data show CDR1 as WSHSY and CDR2 as SAAADI. Germline trimming cut 4 bases from V and 4 bases from J; bases unmatched to any gene: 11. This CDR3 is built from 18 residues. CDR3 nucleotides: TGCGCCAGCAGTGGGGGTTTTGACAGGGGGGAATATAATTCACCCCTCCACTTT. Encoded protein: CASSGGFDRGEYNSPLHF.

This chain uses TRBV27 with TRBJ2-1; D unclear. V lost 3 bases, J lost 5 bases, and 5 bases lay in between. The CDR3 sequence is 12 residues long. Per germline, CDR1 MNHEY and CDR2 SMNVEV (reference sequence). This chain's CDR3 is CASSLSNNEQFF. In nucleotides, the CDR3 is TGTGCCAGCAGTTTGTCTAACAATGAGCAGTTCTTC.

This chain links TRBV6-6 with TRBJ2-3, with D maybe TRBD2 (5 bases). CDR1 MNHNY and CDR2 SVGAGI come from the germline V gene (reference sequence). V lost 7 bases to trimming and J lost 6 bases, with 17 bases between them. CDR3 length: 14 amino acids. The CDR3 region is CASKQRADFDTQYF. CDR3 coding DNA: TGTGCCAGCAAGCAGAGGGCAGATTTCGATACGCAGTATTTT.

The chain uses TRBV5-5 and TRBJ1-4; 7 bases are a match to TRBD1. V shed 6 bases, J shed 3 bases, and the junction held 2 bases outside the gene matches. The CDR3 sequence is 13 residues long. The germline CDR1 and CDR2 sequences are SGHKS and YYEKEE (reference sequence). The CDR3 sequence is CASIGTANEKLFF. The DNA for the CDR3 is TGTGCCAGCATAGGGACAGCTAATGAAAAACTGTTTTTT.